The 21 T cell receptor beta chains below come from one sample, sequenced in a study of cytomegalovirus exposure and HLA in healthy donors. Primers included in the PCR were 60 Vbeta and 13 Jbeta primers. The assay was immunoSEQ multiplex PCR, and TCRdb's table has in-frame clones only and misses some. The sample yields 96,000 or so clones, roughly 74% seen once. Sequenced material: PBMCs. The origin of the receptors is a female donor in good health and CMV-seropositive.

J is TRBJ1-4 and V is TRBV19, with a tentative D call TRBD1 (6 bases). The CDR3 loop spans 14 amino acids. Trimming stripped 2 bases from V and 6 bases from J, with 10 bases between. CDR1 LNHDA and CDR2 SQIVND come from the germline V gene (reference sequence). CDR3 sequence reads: CASSIRQEDEKLFF. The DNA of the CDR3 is TGTGCCAGTAGTATAAGACAGGAAGATGAAAAACTGTTTTTT. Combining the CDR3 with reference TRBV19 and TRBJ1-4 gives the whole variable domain DGGITQSPKYLFRKEGQNVTLSCEQNLNHDAMYWYRQDPGQGLRLIYYSQIVNDFQKGDIAEGYSVSREKKESFPLTVTSAQKNPTAFYLCASSIRQEDEKLFFGSGTQLSVL.

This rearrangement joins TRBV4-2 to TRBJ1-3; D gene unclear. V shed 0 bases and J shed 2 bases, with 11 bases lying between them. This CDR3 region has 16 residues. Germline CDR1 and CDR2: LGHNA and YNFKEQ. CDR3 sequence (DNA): TGTGCCAGCAGCCAAGAGGGCCCCAGACCTGGAAACACCATATATTTT. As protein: CASSQEGPRPGNTIYF.

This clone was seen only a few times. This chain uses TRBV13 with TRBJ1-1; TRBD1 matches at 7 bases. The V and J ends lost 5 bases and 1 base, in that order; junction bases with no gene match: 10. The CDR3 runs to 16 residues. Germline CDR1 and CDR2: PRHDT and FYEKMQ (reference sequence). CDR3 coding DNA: TGTGCCAGCAGCCCCCGGTTTGGGACAGCGAACACTGAAGCTTTCTTT. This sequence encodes CASSPRFGTANTEAFF.

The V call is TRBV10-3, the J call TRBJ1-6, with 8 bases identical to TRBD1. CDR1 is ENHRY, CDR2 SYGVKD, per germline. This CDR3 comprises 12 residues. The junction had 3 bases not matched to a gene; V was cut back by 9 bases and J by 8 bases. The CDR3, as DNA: TGTGCCATTGGACAGGGAGATTCACCCCTCCACTTT. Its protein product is CAIGQGDSPLHF.

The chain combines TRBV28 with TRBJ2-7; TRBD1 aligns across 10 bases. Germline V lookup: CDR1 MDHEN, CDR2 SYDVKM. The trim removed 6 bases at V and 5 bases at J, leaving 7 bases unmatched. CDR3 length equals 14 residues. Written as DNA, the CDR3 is TGTGCCAGCAGGACAGGGGGCGTTCTAGACGAGCAGTACTTC. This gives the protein CASRTGGVLDEQYF.

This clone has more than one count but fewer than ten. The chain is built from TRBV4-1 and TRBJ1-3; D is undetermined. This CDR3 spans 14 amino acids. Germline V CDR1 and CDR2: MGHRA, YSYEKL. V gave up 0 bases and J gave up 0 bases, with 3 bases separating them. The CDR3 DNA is TGCGCCAGCAGCCAAGAGTACTCTGGAAACACCATATATTTT. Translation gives CASSQEYSGNTIYF.

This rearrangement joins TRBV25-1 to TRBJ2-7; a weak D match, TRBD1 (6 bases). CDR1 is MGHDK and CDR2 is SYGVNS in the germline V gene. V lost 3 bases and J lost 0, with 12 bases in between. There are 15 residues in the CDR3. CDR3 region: CASSDKTGASYEQYF. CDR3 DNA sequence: TGTGCCAGCAGTGATAAGACAGGAGCCTCCTACGAGCAGTACTTC.

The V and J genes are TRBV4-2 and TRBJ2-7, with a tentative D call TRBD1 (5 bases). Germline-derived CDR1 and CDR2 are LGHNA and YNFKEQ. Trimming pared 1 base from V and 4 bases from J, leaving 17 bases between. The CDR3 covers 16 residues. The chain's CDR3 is CASSQAPAGSVYEQYF. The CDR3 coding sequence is TGTGCCAGCAGCCAAGCGCCGGCAGGGTCGGTATACGAGCAGTACTTC.

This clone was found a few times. CDR3 DNA: TGTGCCAGCTCACGACAGAGCTCTGGGGCCAACGTCCTGACTTTC. Translating gives CASSRQSSGANVLTF. This sequence joins TRBV18 and TRBJ2-6; D is perhaps TRBD1 (5 bases). Germline V CDR1 and CDR2: KGHSH, LQKENI. Trimming pared 4 bases from V and 0 bases from J, leaving 7 bases between. The CDR3 spans 15 residues.

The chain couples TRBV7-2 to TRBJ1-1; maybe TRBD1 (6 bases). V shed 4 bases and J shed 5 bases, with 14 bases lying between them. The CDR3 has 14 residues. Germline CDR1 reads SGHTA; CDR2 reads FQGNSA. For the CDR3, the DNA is TGTGCCAGCAGCTCGGGAACAGGGCGGACTGAAGCTTTCTTT. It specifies CASSSGTGRTEAFF. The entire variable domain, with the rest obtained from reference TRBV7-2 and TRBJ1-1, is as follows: GAGVSQSPSNKVTEKGKDVELRCDPISGHTALYWYRQSLGQGLEFLIYFQGNSAPDKSGLPSDRFSAERTGGSVSTLTIQRTQQEDSAVYLCASSSGTGRTEAFFGQGTRLTVV.

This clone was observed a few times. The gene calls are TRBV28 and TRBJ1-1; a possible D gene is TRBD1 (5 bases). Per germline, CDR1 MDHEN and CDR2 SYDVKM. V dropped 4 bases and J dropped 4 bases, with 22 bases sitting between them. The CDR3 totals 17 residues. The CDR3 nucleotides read TGTGCCAGCAGTTGGCCGACCCCGGGGGGAGGAGGCACTGAAGCTTTCTTT. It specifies CASSWPTPGGGGTEAFF.

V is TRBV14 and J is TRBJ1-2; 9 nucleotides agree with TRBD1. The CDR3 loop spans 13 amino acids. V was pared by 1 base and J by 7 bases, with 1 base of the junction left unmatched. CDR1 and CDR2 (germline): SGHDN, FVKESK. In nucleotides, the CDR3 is TGTGCCAGCAGCCAAGGGACAGGGGCTGGCTACACCTTC. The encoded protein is CASSQGTGAGYTF.

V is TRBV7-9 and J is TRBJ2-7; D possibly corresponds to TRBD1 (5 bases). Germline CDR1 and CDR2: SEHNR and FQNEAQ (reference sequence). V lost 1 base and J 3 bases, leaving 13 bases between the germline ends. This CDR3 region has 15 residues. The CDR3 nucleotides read TGTGCCAGCAGCTTAGAAGGGCAGGGTAGCTACGAGCAGTACTTC. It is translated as CASSLEGQGSYEQYF.

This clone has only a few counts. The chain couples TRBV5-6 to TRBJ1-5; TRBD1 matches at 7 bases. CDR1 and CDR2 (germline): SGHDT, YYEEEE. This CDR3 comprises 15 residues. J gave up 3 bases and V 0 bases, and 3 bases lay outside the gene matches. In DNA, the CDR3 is TGTGCCAGCAGCTTGGGGGGACAGCTCAATCAGCCCCAGCATTTT. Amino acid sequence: CASSLGGQLNQPQHF.

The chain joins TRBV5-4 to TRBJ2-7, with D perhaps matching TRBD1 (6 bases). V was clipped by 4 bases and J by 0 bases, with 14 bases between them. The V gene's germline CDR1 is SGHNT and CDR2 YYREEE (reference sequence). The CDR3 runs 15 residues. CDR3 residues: CASSVDQGSSYEQYF. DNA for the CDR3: TGTGCCAGCAGCGTTGATCAGGGGAGCTCCTACGAGCAGTACTTC.

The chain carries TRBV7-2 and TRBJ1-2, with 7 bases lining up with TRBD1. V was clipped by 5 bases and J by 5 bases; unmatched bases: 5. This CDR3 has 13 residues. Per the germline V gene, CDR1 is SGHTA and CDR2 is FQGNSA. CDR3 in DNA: TGTGCCAGCAGCGGACAGGACTCGTATGGCTACACCTTC. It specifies CASSGQDSYGYTF.

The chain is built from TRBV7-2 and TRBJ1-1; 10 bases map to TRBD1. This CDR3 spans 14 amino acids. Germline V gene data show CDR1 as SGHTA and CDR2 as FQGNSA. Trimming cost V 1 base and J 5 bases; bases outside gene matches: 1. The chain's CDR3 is CASSLEGQGTEAFF. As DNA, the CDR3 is TGTGCCAGCAGCTTAGAGGGACAGGGGACTGAAGCTTTCTTT.

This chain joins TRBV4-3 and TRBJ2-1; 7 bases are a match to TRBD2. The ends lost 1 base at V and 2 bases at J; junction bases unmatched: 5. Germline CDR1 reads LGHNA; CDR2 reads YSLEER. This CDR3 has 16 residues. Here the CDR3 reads CASSQGGGIAYNEQFF. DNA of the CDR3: TGCGCCAGCAGCCAAGGGGGGGGGATCGCCTACAATGAGCAGTTCTTC.

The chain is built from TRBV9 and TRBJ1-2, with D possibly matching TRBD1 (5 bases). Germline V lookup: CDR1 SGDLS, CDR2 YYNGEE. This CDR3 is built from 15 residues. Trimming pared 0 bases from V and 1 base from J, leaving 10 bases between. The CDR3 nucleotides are TGTGCCAGCAGCGTAGGAACAGGATTTAACTATGGCTACACCTTC. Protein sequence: CASSVGTGFNYGYTF.

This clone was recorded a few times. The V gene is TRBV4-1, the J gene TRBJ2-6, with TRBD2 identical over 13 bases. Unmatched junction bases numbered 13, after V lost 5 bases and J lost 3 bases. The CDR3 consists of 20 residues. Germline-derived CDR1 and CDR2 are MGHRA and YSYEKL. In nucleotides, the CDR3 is TGCGCCAGCAGCAACGAACCTACTAGCGGGGGGGGGATTGGGGCCAACGTCCTGACTTTC. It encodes CASSNEPTSGGGIGANVLTF.

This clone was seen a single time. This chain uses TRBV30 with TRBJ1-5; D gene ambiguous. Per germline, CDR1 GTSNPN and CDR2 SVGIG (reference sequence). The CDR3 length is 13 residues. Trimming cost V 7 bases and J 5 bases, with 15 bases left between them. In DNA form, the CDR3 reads TGTGCCTTTTCCGTGGTGGGCGATCAGCCCCAGCATTTT. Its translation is CAFSVVGDQPQHF.